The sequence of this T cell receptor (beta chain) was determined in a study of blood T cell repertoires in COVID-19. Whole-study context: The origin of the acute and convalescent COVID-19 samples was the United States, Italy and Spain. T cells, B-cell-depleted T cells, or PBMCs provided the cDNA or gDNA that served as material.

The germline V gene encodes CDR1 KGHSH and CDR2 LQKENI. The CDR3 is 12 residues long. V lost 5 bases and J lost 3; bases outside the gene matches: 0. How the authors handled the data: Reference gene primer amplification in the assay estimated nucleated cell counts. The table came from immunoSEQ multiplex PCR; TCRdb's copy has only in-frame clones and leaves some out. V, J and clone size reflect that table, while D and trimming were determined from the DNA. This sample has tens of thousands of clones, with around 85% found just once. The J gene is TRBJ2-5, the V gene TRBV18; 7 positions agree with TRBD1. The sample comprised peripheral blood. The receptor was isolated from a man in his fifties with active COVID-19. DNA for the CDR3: TGTGCCAGCTCAGACAGGGAAGAGACCCAGTACTTC. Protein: CASSDREETQYF.